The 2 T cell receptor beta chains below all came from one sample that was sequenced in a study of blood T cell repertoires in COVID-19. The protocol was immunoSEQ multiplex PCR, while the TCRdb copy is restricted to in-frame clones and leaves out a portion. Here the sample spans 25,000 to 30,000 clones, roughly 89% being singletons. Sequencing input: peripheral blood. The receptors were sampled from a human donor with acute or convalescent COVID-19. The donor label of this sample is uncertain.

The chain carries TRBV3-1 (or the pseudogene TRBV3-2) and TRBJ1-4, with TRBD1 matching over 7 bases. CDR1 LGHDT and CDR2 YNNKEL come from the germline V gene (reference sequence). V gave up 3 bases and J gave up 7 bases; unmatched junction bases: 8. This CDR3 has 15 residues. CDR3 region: CASSQRQGQGEKLFF. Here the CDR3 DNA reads TGTGCCAGCAGCCAGAGACAGGGTCAGGGTGAAAAACTGTTTTTT.

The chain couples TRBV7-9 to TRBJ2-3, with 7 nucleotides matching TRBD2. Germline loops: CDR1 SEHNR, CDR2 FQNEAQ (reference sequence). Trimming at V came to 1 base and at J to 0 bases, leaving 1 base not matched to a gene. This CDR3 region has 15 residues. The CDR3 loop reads CASSLETSSTDTQYF. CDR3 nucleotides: TGTGCCAGCAGCTTAGAGACTAGCAGCACAGATACGCAGTATTTT.